This T cell receptor beta chain was recorded in a study of T cells in Graves' hyperthyroidism and ophthalmopathy. Whole-study results and caveats: In blood, most of the thyroid clonotypes expanded above 0.001 were also present.

Template material for amplifying TCR beta CDR3 regions consisted of RNA transcripts. HTBI primers drove first-round RT-PCR of the TCR CDR3. TCRdb itself ran the multiplex PCR reads through MiXCR, one entry per CDR3 protein. The sample lists about 400,000 distinct CDR3 sequences, around 15% occurring once. The V gene's germline CDR1 is MGHRA and CDR2 YSYEKL. The CDR3 extends over 15 amino acids. The V segment lost 2 bases and the J segment 11 bases; nucleotides outside the gene matches: 11. If no ophthalmopathy progression occurred within 18 months, Graves' hyperthyroidism was stable. As to this clonotype: Its antigen is currently unknown.

This rearrangement joins TRBV4-1 to TRBJ1-2, with 10 positions matching TRBD1. The source is a woman younger than 30 with Graves' hyperthyroidism. Specimen: blood. The CDR3 region is CASSQIFPDRGFYTF. In nucleotides, the CDR3 is TGCGCCAGCAGCCAAATATTCCCGGACAGGGGGTTTTACACCTTC.